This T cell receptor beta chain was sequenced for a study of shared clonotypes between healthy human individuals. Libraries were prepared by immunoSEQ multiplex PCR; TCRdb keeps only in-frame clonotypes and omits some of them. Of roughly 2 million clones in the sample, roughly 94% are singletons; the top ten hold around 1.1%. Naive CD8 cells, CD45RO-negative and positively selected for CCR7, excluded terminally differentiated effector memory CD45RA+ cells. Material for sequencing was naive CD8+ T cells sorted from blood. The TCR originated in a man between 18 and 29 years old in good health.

In DNA, the CDR3 is TGCAGTGCTGTTACGGAGACCCAGTACTTC. Translation: CSAVTETQYF. The rearrangement links TRBV20-1 to TRBJ2-5; no reliable D call. This CDR3 has 10 amino acids. Germline values: CDR1 DFQATT, CDR2 SNEGSKA (reference sequence). Trimming took 5 bases from V and 5 from J, leaving 6 bases between them.